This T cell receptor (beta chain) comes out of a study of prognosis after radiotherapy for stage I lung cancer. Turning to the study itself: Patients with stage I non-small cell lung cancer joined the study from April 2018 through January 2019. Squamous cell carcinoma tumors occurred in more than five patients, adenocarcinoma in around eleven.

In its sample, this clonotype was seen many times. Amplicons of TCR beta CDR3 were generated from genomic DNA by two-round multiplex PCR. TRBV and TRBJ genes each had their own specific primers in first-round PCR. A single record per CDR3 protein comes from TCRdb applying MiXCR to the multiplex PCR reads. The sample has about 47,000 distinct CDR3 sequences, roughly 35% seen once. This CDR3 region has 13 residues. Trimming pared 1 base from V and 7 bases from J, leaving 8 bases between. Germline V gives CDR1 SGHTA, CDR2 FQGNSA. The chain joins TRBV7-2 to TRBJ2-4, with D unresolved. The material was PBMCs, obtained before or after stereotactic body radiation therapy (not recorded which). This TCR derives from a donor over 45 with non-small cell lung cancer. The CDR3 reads CASSLVAPNIQYF. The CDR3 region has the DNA TGTGCCAGCAGCTTAGTCGCTCCTAACATTCAGTACTTC.